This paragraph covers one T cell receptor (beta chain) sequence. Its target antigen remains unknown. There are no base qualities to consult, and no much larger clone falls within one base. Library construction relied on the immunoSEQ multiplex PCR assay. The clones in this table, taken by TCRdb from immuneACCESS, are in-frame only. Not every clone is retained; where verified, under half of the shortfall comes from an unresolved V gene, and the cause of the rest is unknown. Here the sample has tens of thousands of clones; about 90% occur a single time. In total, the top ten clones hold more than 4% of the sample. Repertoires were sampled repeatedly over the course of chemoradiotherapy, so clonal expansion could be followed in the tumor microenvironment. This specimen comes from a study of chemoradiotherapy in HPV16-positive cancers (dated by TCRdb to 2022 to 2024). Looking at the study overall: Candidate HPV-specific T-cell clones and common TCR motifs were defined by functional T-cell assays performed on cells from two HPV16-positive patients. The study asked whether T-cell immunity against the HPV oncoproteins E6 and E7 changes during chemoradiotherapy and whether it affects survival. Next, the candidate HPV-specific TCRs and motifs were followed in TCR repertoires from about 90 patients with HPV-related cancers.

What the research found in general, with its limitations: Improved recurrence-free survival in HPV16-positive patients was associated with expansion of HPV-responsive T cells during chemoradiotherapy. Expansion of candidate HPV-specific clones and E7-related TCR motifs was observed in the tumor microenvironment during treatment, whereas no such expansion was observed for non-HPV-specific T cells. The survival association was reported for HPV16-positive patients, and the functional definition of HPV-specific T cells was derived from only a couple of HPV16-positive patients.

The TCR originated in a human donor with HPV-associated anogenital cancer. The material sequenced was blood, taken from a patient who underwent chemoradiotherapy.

The nucleotide sequence is TGTGCCAGCGGTATAGGACAGGGCGATCAGCCCCAGCATTTT. This codes for CASGIGQGDQPQHF. Recombination connected TRBV4-2 to TRBJ1-5, with TRBD1 identical over 8 junction bases. Trimming removed 8 bases from V and 5 bases from J; the gene matches leave 8 bases unexplained. Per the germline V gene, LGHNA is the CDR1 and YNFKEQ is the CDR2. From its cysteine to its phenylalanine, the CDR3 spans 14 amino acids. Only the CDR3 part of the read is kept: 42 bases, read in frame from the first base.